This T cell receptor (beta chain) was observed in a study of blood T cell repertoires in COVID-19. Study at large: Acute and convalescent COVID-19 specimens originated in the United States, Italy and Spain. T cells, B-cell-depleted T cells, or PBMCs supplied cDNA or gDNA.

CDR3 length equals 13 residues. Germline CDR1 and CDR2: ENHRY and SYGVKD. The ends were cut back, 11 bases at V and 6 bases at J, with 20 bases in the middle. In the original workflow: Counts of nucleated cells, estimated from reference gene primer amplification, were obtained. Produced via immunoSEQ multiplex PCR; TCRdb's table is partial and in-frame only. The V and J calls and clone size were taken over from that table, and D and trimming were inferred from the DNA. The sample consists of about 150,000 clones, around nine tenths of them appearing once. This TCR was sampled from a man in his fifties or sixties with active or convalescent COVID-19. The chain couples TRBV10-3 to TRBJ2-7; D is ambiguous. The sample consisted of peripheral blood. The CDR3 coding sequence is TGTGCCTCCACCCGGTGGGCTTTCGGCGAGCAGTACTTC. It codes for CASTRWAFGEQYF.